These 15 T cell receptor beta chains share one sample of origin, sequenced in a study of blood T cell repertoires in COVID-19. The assay was immunoSEQ multiplex PCR, and TCRdb's table has in-frame clones only and misses some. The sample contains around 200,000 clones, more than 80% of which appear only once. The specimen was peripheral blood. The receptors shown here come from a human donor in a cohort sampled during active COVID-19.

This clone has only a few counts. The gene calls are TRBV9 and TRBJ2-1; D unclear. Trimming left V 0 bases short and J 8 bases short, with 12 bases between. CDR3 length equals 14 residues. Per the germline V gene, CDR1 is SGDLS and CDR2 is YYNGEE. CDR3 residues: CASSVVELSYEQFF. CDR3 DNA sequence: TGTGCCAGCAGCGTAGTTGAGTTAAGCTATGAGCAGTTCTTC.

The genes are TRBV4-1 and TRBJ1-1; D remains ambiguous. The CDR3 is 15 residues long. V dropped 0 bases and J dropped 0 bases, with 8 bases sitting between them. Germline CDR1 and CDR2: MGHRA and YSYEKL. CDR3 coding DNA: TGCGCCAGCAGCCAAGATGAGGGAATGAACACTGAAGCTTTCTTT. Translation gives CASSQDEGMNTEAFF.

The V and J genes are TRBV2 and TRBJ1-3, with a tentative D call TRBD1 (5 bases). Germline V CDR1 and CDR2: SNHLY, FYNNEI. The V end lost 0 bases, the J end lost 0 bases, and 12 bases lay between the germline ends. The length of the CDR3 is 17 residues. CDR3 sequence reads: CASSEAGRVISGNTIYF. CDR3 sequence (DNA): TGTGCCAGCAGTGAAGCGGGCAGGGTGATCTCTGGAAACACCATATATTTT.

This chain links TRBV5-5 with TRBJ2-2, with TRBD2 as a possible D gene (7 bases). The CDR3 is 16 residues long. V shed 0 bases and J shed 6 bases, with 15 bases lying between them. Germline V gene data show CDR1 as SGHKS and CDR2 as YYEKEE (reference sequence). The CDR3 here is CASSLAGGDFSGELFF. The CDR3 coding sequence is TGTGCCAGCAGCTTGGCGGGGGGCGATTTTTCCGGGGAGCTGTTTTTT. Full variable domain (outside the CDR3, taken from reference TRBV5-5 and TRBJ2-2): DAGVTQSPTHLIKTRGQQVTLRCSPISGHKSVSWYQQVLGQGPQFIFQYYEKEERGRGNFPDRFSARQFPNYSSELNVNALLLGDSALYLCASSLAGGDFSGELFFGEGSRLTVL.

This clone was seen repeatedly, ten times or more. This rearrangement joins TRBV21-1 to TRBJ2-7; the table calls TRBD1, which could not be checked here. TRBV21-1 is marked as a pseudogene. The CDR3 sequence is 18 residues long. As DNA, the CDR3 is TGTGCCAGCAACGTCTTCGACTCCCGAGGACAGGGGGAATACGAGCAGTACTTC. It translates to CASNVFDSRGQGEYEQYF.

This rearrangement joins TRBV5-5 to TRBJ1-5; 7 nucleotides line up with TRBD1. The V gene end was trimmed by 5 bases and the J gene end by 4 bases; junction bases not matched to a gene: 6. CDR3 length: 14 amino acids. CDR1 and CDR2 (germline): SGHKS, YYEKEE (reference sequence). CDR3 sequence: CASSMTGRNQPQHF. As DNA, the CDR3 is TGTGCCAGCAGTATGACAGGGAGGAATCAGCCCCAGCATTTT.

The genes are TRBV7-9 and TRBJ2-3, with 8 bases lining up with TRBD2. Germline V gives CDR1 SEHNR, CDR2 FQNEAQ (reference sequence). V gave up 5 bases and J gave up 2 bases; unmatched junction bases: 9. This CDR3 has 16 amino acids. This CDR3 reads CASSPQAGANTDTQYF. In nucleotides, the CDR3 is TGTGCCAGCAGCCCGCAAGCGGGGGCTAACACAGATACGCAGTATTTT.

J is TRBJ1-4 and V is TRBV7-2; D possibly corresponds to TRBD1 (6 bases). The CDR3 is 12 residues long. Germline CDR1 reads SGHTA; CDR2 reads FQGNSA. V lost 1 base and J 13 bases, leaving 10 bases between the germline ends. DNA of the CDR3: TGTGCCAGCAGCTTAGACAGGGTTAGACTGTTTTTT. It is translated as CASSLDRVRLFF.

This chain links TRBV6-5 with TRBJ2-7; the match to TRBD1 covers 7 bases. The length of the CDR3 is 12 residues. Germline V gene sequence: CDR1 MNHEY, CDR2 SVGAGI. The J segment lost 2 bases and the V segment lost 7 bases, leaving 2 bases of the junction unmatched. CDR3 nucleotide sequence: TGTGCCAGCACGGGACAGCCCTACGAGCAGTACTTC. Encoded protein: CASTGQPYEQYF.

The chain uses TRBV11-2 and TRBJ2-6; 7 bases line up with TRBD1. The CDR3 consists of 16 residues. CDR1 SGHAT and CDR2 FQNNGV come from the germline V gene. Germline trimming cut 4 bases from V and 1 base from J; bases unmatched to any gene: 4. CDR3 nucleotides: TGTGCCAGCAGCTCTCAGGGGGAGTCTGGGGCCAACGTCCTGACTTTC. Encoded protein: CASSSQGESGANVLTF.

V gene TRBV11-3 combines with J gene TRBJ1-3; D uncertain. This CDR3 is 15 amino acids long. The V gene lost 3 bases and the J gene lost 2 bases, with 11 bases spanning the gap. The V gene's germline CDR1 is SGHNT and CDR2 YENEEA. The CDR3 reads CASSLEGAAGNTIYF. CDR3 nucleotides: TGTGCCAGCAGCTTGGAGGGAGCGGCTGGAAACACCATATATTTT.

DNA for the CDR3: TGCGCCAGCAGCAACGGACAGGGTGGGGCAGATACGCAGTATTTT. Translation: CASSNGQGGADTQYF. The rearrangement joins TRBV5-1 to TRBJ2-3; the match to TRBD1 covers 8 bases. J was trimmed by 4 bases and V by 4 bases; bases with no gene match: 8. This CDR3 is built from 15 residues. The germline V gene has CDR1 SGHRS and CDR2 YFSETQ.

This clone was counted once. The rearrangement uses TRBV7-6 and TRBJ2-7; weak D call: TRBD1 (6 bases). Looked up from germline, CDR1 is SGHVS and CDR2 is FNYEAQ. Trimming removed 1 base at V and 0 bases at J, with 10 bases between. The CDR3 is 15 amino acids. The CDR3 loop reads CASSLGPGASYEQYF. The CDR3, as DNA: TGTGCCAGCAGCTTAGGTCCAGGGGCCTCCTACGAGCAGTACTTC. The complete variable domain, with remaining parts taken from reference TRBV7-6 and TRBJ2-7, reads GAGVSQSPRYKVTKRGQDVALRCDPISGHVSLYWYRQALGQGPEFLTYFNYEAQQDKSGLPNDRFSAERPEGSISTLTIQRTEQRDSAMYRCASSLGPGASYEQYFGPGTRLTVT.

The chain combines TRBV5-8 with TRBJ2-7; no clear D. V lost 1 base, J lost 0 bases, and 14 bases lay in between. The germline V gene encodes CDR1 SGHTS and CDR2 YDEGEE. This CDR3 has 16 residues. The CDR3 sequence: CASSLRSGPPSYEQYF. CDR3 coding DNA: TGTGCCAGCAGCTTGAGGTCGGGTCCCCCCTCCTACGAGCAGTACTTC.

CDR3 DNA: TGTGCCAGCAGAATGCCAGGGAGGTCCTATGGCTACACCTTC. Protein product: CASRMPGRSYGYTF. The V call is TRBV27, the J call TRBJ1-2; possibly TRBD1 for D (5 bases). The CDR3 runs 14 residues. CDR1 MNHEY and CDR2 SMNVEV come from the germline V gene (reference sequence). V was shortened by 6 bases and J by 4 bases, with 15 bases between the two germline ends.